This T cell receptor (beta chain) was captured in a study of shared clonotypes between healthy human individuals. CDR3 length equals 15 residues. Germline V CDR1 and CDR2: SGDLS, YYNGEE. Deletions cut 0 bases from V and 4 bases from J, with 12 bases between. Study-wide results and limits: Larger richness was generally estimated for naive than memory subsets.

About this clone: Its target is not known.

Clones were sequenced by immunoSEQ multiplex PCR, and TCRdb holds only the in-frame ones, with some missing. The sample lists 1,500,000 or so clones, roughly 96% seen once, with approximately 1.1% in the top ten. The sequence came from a man aged 30 to 45 in good health. What was sequenced was naive CD4+ T cells sorted from blood. Subset: CD45RA+ positively selected. The chain employs TRBV9 and TRBJ2-3; D perhaps matches TRBD1 (5 bases). The CDR3 spells CASSVDARGSDTQYF. The CDR3, as DNA: TGTGCCAGCAGCGTAGATGCAAGGGGTTCAGATACGCAGTATTTT.